The clone carrying this TCR beta chain was counted only a few times. The antigen remains undetermined. These data are taken from a study of T cell repertoires in cytomegalovirus infection. In TCRdb, the reads were re-called with MiXCR into one record per CDR3 protein. The sample includes roughly 150,000 distinct CDR3 sequences, roughly 21% of them seen just once. The V gene's germline CDR1 is SGDLS and CDR2 YYNGEE. V was clipped by 3 bases and J by 0 bases; unmatched bases: 8. The CDR3 extends over 16 amino acids. Study conclusions and caveats: Identification of carriers of CMV plus the relevant HLA was performed using cumulative public TCR beta family frequency. Ex vivo responses were dominated by HLA-C-restricted CMV-specific TCR beta clonotypes.

The sample was CD8+ T cells from cultured PBMCs, taken from culture after CMV antigen stimulation. This rearrangement joins TRBV9 to TRBJ1-1; the match to TRBD1 covers 7 bases. The clonotype originates from a human donor in good health (CMV status not recorded). Some clones in this sample may be carry-over from other donors' samples. The CDR3: CASSDGTENLNTEAFF. The CDR3 nucleotides read TGTGCCAGCAGCGACGGGACAGAGAACTTGAACACTGAAGCTTTCTTT.